These 17 T cell receptor beta chains came from one sample sequenced in a study of beta chain features in type 1 diabetes (dated by TCRdb to between 2017 and 2018). Overall study outcomes, separate from this receptor: A moderate but significant shortening of TCRB CDR3 length was observed in type 1 diabetes patients in all four CD4+ subsets.

Their antigens remain unidentified. The library was prepared using the immunoSEQ multiplex PCR assay. The High Capacity cDNA Reverse Transcription Kit was used to reverse transcribe all of the isolated RNA, meaning that expressed TCRB transcripts were what got sequenced. TCRdb obtained this table from immuneACCESS and retained in-frame rearrangements with V and J assigned. These tables miss some clones; where compared with another copy, unresolved V genes account for less than half of the shortfall, and the remainder is unexplained. The sample yields 600,000 to 700,000 clones; around 12% were counted once. The biggest ten clones account for around 0.12% of the sample. Sequencing was done on a sample of naive CD4+ T cells from blood. Sample cell subset or site, as interpreted from the label and publication: true naive CD4+ T cells. All receptors derive from a man aged 25-45 years with type 1 diabetes.

This clone was seen only a few times. The V and J genes are TRBV5-1 and TRBJ1-2; tentatively, D is TRBD1 (5 bases). Germline CDR1 and CDR2: SGHRS and YFSETQ. V dropped 0 bases and J dropped 4 bases, with 16 bases sitting between them. The CDR3 consists of 16 residues. The CDR3: CASSLGGTDLRYGYTF. In DNA form, the CDR3 reads TGCGCCAGCAGCTTGGGAGGGACTGATTTACGCTATGGCTACACCTTC.

The V gene is TRBV2, the J gene TRBJ2-2, with D tentatively TRBD1 or TRBD2 (6 bases each). Germline V lookup: CDR1 SNHLY, CDR2 FYNNEI. This CDR3 is 15 amino acids long. Trimming left V 4 bases short and J 15 bases short, with 24 bases between. CDR3 in DNA: TGTGCCAGCAGTGTCGGGACCCCGGACACCGGGGGCATGTTTTTT. Amino acids: CASSVGTPDTGGMFF.

This chain uses TRBV9 with TRBJ2-2; no clear D. The CDR3 extends over 14 amino acids. The germline V and J ends were trimmed by 5 bases and 3 bases, with 11 bases remaining between them. Germline lookup yields CDR1 SGDLS and CDR2 YYNGEE. CDR3 sequence reads: CASSVGSYTGELFF. CDR3 nucleotide sequence: TGTGCCAGCAGTGTGGGCTCGTACACCGGGGAGCTGTTTTTT.

This clone was recorded a few times. The chain recombines TRBV30 with TRBJ2-7; 7 bases match TRBD1. CDR1 and CDR2 (germline): GTSNPN, SVGIG (reference sequence). The CDR3 totals 13 residues. The junction had 7 bases not matched to a gene; V was cut back by 4 bases and J by 4 bases. Here the CDR3 DNA reads TGTGCCTGGACTCCGGGACAGACGTACGAGCAGTACTTC. Translation gives CAWTPGQTYEQYF.

CDR3 bases: TGCGCCAGCAGCCTCGGGACAGGACGCACAGATACGCAGTATTTT. It specifies CASSLGTGRTDTQYF. The gene calls are TRBV5-1 and TRBJ2-3, with 8 bases matching TRBD1. This CDR3 is built from 15 residues. CDR1 and CDR2 (germline): SGHRS, YFSETQ. Germline trimming cut 4 bases from V and 1 base from J; bases unmatched to any gene: 5.

This clone occurred a few times. The chain employs TRBV2 and TRBJ1-4, with 9 bases fitting TRBD1. With 10 bases clipped from V and 5 bases from J, the junction kept 5 bases outside the gene matches. The CDR3 is 13 amino acids. Germline CDR1 reads SNHLY; CDR2 reads FYNNEI. The CDR3 loop is CATRTGVNEKLFF. As DNA, the CDR3 is TGTGCCACTCGGACAGGGGTGAATGAAAAACTGTTTTTT.

This clone was seen a few times. This chain connects TRBV6-1 to TRBJ2-6, with 9 positions matching TRBD1. The CDR3 is 15 amino acids. CDR1 is MNHNS and CDR2 is SASEGT in the germline V gene. V lost 8 bases, J lost 4 bases, and 6 bases stayed unmatched. DNA of the CDR3: TGTGCCAGCCGGGACAGGGATACCGGGGCCAACGTCCTGACTTTC. Protein product: CASRDRDTGANVLTF.

This chain links TRBV11-2 with TRBJ1-1; D not resolved. This CDR3 spans 11 amino acids. Germline loops: CDR1 SGHAT, CDR2 FQNNGV. Trimming left V 5 bases short and J 5 bases short, with 6 bases between. The CDR3 sequence is CASSPLTEAFF. In DNA, the CDR3 is TGTGCCAGCAGCCCGCTGACTGAAGCTTTCTTT. The full variable domain, with the rest looked up from reference TRBV11-2 and TRBJ1-1, is EAGVAQSPRYKIIEKRQSVAFWCNPISGHATLYWYQQILGQGPKLLIQFQNNGVVDDSQLPKDRFSAERLKGVDSTLKIQPAKLEDSAVYLCASSPLTEAFFGQGTRLTVV.

V and J are TRBV19 and TRBJ2-7, with 8 bases that match TRBD2. J was trimmed by 5 bases and V by 2 bases; bases with no gene match: 5. Looked up from germline, CDR1 is LNHDA and CDR2 is SQIVND (reference sequence). This CDR3 is 14 amino acids long. CDR3 region: CASSIRGGLNEQYF. CDR3 nucleotide sequence: TGTGCCAGTAGTATACGGGGGGGCCTGAACGAGCAGTACTTC. The full variable domain, rest sourced from reference TRBV19 and TRBJ2-7, is DGGITQSPKYLFRKEGQNVTLSCEQNLNHDAMYWYRQDPGQGLRLIYYSQIVNDFQKGDIAEGYSVSREKKESFPLTVTSAQKNPTAFYLCASSIRGGLNEQYFGPGTRLTVT.

This clone was seen only a few times. The chain is built from TRBV25-1 and TRBJ1-6; D may be TRBD1 (5 bases). The CDR3 covers 16 residues. The V end lost 4 bases, the J end lost 5 bases, and 15 bases lay between the germline ends. Germline CDR1 MGHDK, CDR2 SYGVNS. The CDR3 is CASSGLSGSNNSPLHF. The CDR3 DNA follows: TGTGCCAGCAGTGGGCTTTCAGGGTCGAATAATTCACCCCTCCACTTT.

This clone showed up just a few times. The chain couples TRBV5-4 to TRBJ1-6; 7 bases fit TRBD1. J was trimmed by 5 bases and V by 1 base; bases with no gene match: 9. The CDR3 has 17 residues. Germline V gene data show CDR1 as SGHNT and CDR2 as YYREEE (reference sequence). CDR3 loop: CASSLWIGTANNSPLHF. The DNA for the CDR3 is TGTGCCAGCAGCTTGTGGATAGGGACAGCAAATAATTCACCCCTCCACTTT.

The chain combines TRBV9 with TRBJ1-3; no reliable D call. Germline V gives CDR1 SGDLS, CDR2 YYNGEE. This CDR3 is built from 14 residues. The V end lost 0 bases, the J end lost 0 bases, and 4 bases lay between the germline ends. The CDR3 nucleotides are TGTGCCAGCAGCGTAGCGGTCTCTGGAAACACCATATATTTT. It is translated as CASSVAVSGNTIYF.

This clone was seen a few times. The genes are TRBV7-2 and TRBJ1-6, with D perhaps matching TRBD1 (5 bases). Germline CDR1 reads SGHTA; CDR2 reads FQGNSA. The CDR3 length is 13 residues. The germline V and J ends were trimmed by 2 bases and 10 bases, with 9 bases remaining between them. The CDR3 bases are TGTGCCAGCAGCTTACCCGCAGGGTCACCCCTCCACTTT. Translation: CASSLPAGSPLHF.

J is TRBJ2-7 and V is TRBV5-1; D is perhaps TRBD2 (5 bases). The V gene lost 4 bases and the J gene lost 3 bases, with 17 bases spanning the gap. Germline-derived CDR1 and CDR2 are SGHRS and YFSETQ. The CDR3 runs 15 residues. The CDR3: CASSPDTGSGYEQYF. The CDR3 region has the DNA TGCGCCAGCAGCCCAGACACGGGAAGCGGCTACGAGCAGTACTTC.

The chain links TRBV18 to TRBJ1-6; 7 bases fit TRBD1. Trimming took 10 bases from V and 5 from J; bases not matched to a gene: 5. The CDR3 sequence is 13 residues long. CDR1 and CDR2 (germline): KGHSH, LQKENI. Written as DNA, the CDR3 is TGTGCCACGCGAGGGACAGATAATTCACCCCTCCACTTT. This encodes CATRGTDNSPLHF. Drawing the rest from reference TRBV18 and TRBJ1-6, the complete variable domain is NAGVMQNPRHLVRRRGQEARLRCSPMKGHSHVYWYRQLPEEGLKFMVYLQKENIIDESGMPKERFSAEFPKEGPSILRIQQVVRGDSAAYFCATRGTDNSPLHFGNGTRLTVT.

This sequence joins TRBV20-1 and TRBJ1-2; D is perhaps TRBD1 (6 bases). CDR1 and CDR2 (germline): DFQATT, SNEGSKA (reference sequence). There are 10 residues in the CDR3. DNA for the CDR3: TGCAGCACCAACAGGGCTGGCTACACCTTC. It yields the protein CSTNRAGYTF.

This clone was recorded a few times. CDR3 DNA: TGTGCCAGCAGCCCCGCTGTGGGGCGATACTACGAGCAGTACTTC. Translation gives CASSPAVGRYYEQYF. The chain is built from TRBV7-2 and TRBJ2-7; possibly TRBD1 for D (5 bases). Deletions cut 5 bases from V and 3 bases from J, with 17 bases between. This CDR3 spans 15 amino acids. CDR1 SGHTA and CDR2 FQGNSA come from the germline V gene. The variable domain in full, with the rest retrieved from reference TRBV7-2 and TRBJ2-7, is GAGVSQSPSNKVTEKGKDVELRCDPISGHTALYWYRQSLGQGLEFLIYFQGNSAPDKSGLPSDRFSAERTGGSVSTLTIQRTQQEDSAVYLCASSPAVGRYYEQYFGPGTRLTVT.